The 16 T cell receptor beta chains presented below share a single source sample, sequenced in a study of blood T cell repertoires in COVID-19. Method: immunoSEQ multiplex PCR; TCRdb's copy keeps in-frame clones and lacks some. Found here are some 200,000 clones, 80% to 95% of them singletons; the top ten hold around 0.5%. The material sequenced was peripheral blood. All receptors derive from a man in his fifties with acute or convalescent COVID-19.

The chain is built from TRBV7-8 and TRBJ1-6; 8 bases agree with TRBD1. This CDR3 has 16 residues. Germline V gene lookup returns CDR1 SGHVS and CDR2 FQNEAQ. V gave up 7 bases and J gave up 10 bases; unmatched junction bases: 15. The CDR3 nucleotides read TGTGCCAGCACCCTACCCAGACAGGGGATCAGGTCACCCCTCCACTTT. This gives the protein CASTLPRQGIRSPLHF.

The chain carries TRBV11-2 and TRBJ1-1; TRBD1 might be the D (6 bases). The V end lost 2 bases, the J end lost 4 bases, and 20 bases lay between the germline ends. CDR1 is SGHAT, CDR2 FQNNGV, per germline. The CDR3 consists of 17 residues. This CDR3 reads CASSLRGGTKAGTEAFF. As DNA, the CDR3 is TGTGCCAGCAGCTTAAGAGGGGGAACAAAGGCAGGCACTGAAGCTTTCTTT.

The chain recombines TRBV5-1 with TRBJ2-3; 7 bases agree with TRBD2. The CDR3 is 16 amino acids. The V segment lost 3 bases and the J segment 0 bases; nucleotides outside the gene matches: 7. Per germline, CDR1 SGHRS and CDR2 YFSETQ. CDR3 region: CASSSQGGQSTDTQYF. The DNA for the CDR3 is TGCGCCAGCAGCTCTCAGGGAGGGCAAAGCACAGATACGCAGTATTTT. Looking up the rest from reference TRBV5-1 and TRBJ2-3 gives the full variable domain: KAGVTQTPRYLIKTRGQQVTLSCSPISGHRSVSWYQQTPGQGLQFLFEYFSETQRNKGNFPGRFSGRQFSNSRSEMNVSTLELGDSALYLCASSSQGGQSTDTQYFGPGTRLTVL.

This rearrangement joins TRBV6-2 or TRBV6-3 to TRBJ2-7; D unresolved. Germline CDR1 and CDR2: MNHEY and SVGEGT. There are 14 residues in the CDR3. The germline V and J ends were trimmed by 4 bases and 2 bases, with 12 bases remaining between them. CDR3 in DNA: TGTGCCAGCAGTTTCGCTGGGCCTACCTACGAGCAGTACGTC. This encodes CASSFAGPTYEQYV.

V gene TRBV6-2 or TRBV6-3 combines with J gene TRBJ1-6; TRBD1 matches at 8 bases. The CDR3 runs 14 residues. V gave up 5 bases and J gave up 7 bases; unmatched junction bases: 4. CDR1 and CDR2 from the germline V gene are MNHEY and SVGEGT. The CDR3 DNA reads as TGTGCCAGCAGTCTCAGGGGGCGGAATTCACCCCTCCACTTT. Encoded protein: CASSLRGRNSPLHF.

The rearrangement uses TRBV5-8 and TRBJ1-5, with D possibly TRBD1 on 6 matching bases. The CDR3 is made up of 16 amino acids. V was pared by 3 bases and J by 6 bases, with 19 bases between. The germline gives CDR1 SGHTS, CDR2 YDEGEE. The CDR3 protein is CASSSLGAGVVQPQHF. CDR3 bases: TGTGCCAGCAGCTCCCTCGGGGCAGGGGTAGTTCAGCCCCAGCATTTT.

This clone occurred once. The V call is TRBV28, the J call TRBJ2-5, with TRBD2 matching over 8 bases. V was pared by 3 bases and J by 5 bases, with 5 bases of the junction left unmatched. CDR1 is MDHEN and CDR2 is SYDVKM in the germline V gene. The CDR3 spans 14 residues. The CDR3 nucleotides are TGTGCCAGCAGTTTCGGGGGGGCCCGGGAGACCCAGTACTTC. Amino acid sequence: CASSFGGARETQYF.

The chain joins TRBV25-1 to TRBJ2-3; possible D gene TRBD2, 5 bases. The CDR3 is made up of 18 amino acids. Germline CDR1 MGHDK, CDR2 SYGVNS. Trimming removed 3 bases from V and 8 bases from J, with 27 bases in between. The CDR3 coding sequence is TGTGCCAGCAGTGACCCCCGGGGTAGCGCAACAAAGACGGGTACGCAGTATTTT. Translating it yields CASSDPRGSATKTGTQYF.

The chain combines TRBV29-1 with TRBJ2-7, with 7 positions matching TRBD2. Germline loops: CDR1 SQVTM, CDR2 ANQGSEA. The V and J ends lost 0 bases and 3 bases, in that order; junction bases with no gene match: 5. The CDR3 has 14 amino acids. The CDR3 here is CSVEDESSGYEQYF. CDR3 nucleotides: TGCAGCGTTGAAGATGAGTCTAGCGGCTACGAGCAGTACTTC.

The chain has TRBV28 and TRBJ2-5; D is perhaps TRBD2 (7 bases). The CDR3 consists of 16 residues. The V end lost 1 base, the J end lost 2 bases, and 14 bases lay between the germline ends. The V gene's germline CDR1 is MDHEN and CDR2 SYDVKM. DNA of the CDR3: TGTGCCAGCAGTTTATACGCGGGGGCCCAGCAAGAGACCCAGTACTTC. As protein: CASSLYAGAQQETQYF.

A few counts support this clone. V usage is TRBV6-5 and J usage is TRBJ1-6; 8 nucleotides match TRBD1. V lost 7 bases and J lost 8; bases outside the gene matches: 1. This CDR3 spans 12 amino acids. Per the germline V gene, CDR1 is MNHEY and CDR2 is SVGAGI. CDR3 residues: CASMDRDSPLHF. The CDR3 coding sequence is TGTGCCAGCATGGACAGGGATTCACCCCTCCACTTT.

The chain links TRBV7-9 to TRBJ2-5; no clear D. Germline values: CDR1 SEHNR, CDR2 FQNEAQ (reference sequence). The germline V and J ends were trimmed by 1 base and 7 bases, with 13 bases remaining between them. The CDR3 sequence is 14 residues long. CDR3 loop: CASSLVNDPGTQYF. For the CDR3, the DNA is TGTGCCAGCAGCTTAGTTAACGACCCAGGGACCCAGTACTTC.

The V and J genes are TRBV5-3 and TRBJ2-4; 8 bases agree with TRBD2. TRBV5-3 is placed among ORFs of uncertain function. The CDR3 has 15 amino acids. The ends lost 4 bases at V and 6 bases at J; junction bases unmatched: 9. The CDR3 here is CARSPPGGEVNIQYF. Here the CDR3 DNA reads TGTGCCAGAAGCCCCCCCGGGGGGGAGGTAAACATTCAGTACTTC.

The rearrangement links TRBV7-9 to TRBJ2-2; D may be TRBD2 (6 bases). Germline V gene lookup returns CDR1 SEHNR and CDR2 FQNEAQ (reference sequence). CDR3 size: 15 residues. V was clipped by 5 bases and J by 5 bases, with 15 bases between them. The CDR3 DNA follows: TGTGCCAGCAGCGTTAGAGCGGAGGGAACCGGGGAGCTGTTTTTT. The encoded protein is CASSVRAEGTGELFF.

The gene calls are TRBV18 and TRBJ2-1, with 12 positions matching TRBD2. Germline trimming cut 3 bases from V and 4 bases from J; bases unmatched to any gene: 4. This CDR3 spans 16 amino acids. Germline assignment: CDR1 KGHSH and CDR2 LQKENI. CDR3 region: CASSPSTSGGYNEQFF. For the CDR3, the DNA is TGTGCCAGCTCACCCTCGACTAGCGGGGGTTACAATGAGCAGTTCTTC.

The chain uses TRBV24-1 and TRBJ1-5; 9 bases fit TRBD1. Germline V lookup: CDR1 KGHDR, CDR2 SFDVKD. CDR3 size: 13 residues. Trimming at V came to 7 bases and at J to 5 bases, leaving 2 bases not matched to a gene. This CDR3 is CATRGQGDQPQHF. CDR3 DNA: TGTGCCACCAGGGGACAGGGCGATCAGCCCCAGCATTTT.